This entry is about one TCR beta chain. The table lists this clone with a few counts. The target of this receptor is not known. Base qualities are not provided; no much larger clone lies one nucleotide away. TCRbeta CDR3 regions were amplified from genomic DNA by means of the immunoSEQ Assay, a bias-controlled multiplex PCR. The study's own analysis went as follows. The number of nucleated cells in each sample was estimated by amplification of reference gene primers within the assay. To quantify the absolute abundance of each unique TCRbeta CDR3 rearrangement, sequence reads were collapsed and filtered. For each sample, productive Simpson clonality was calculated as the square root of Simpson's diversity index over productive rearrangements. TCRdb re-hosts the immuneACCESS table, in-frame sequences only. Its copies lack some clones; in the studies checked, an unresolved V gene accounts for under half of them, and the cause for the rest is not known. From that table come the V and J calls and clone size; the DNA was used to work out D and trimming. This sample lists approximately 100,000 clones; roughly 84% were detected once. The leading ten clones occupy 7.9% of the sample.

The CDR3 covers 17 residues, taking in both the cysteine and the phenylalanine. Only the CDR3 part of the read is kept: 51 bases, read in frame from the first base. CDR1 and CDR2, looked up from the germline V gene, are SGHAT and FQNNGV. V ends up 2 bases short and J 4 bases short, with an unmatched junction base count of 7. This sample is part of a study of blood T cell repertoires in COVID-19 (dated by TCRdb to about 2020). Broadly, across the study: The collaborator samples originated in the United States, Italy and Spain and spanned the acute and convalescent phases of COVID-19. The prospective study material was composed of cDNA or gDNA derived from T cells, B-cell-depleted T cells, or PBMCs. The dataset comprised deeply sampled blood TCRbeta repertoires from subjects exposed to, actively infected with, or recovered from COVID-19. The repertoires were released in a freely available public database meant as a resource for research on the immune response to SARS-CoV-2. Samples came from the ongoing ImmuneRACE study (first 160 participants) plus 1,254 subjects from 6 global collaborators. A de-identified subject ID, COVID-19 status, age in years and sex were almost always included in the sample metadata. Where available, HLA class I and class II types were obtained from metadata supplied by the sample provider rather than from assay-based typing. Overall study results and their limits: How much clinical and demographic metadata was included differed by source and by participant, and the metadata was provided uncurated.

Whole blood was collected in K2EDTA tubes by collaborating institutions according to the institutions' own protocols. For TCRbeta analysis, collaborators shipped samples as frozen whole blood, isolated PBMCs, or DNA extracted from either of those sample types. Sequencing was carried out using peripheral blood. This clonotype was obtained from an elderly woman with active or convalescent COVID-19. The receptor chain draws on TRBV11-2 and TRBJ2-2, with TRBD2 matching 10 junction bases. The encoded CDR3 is CASSLRLAGVGTGELFF. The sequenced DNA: TGTGCCAGCAGCTTACGGCTAGCGGGAGTCGGCACCGGGGAGCTGTTTTTT.